This T cell receptor (beta chain) was captured in a study of glioma-infiltrating T cells. The iRepertoire nested amplicon-rescue multiplex PCR amplified TCR alpha and beta CDR3s from RNA. TCRdb independently ran MiXCR on the multiplex PCR reads; one entry per CDR3 protein. The sample has around 390,000 distinct CDR3 sequences, approximately 42% seen once; the top ten hold about 12%. With 0 bases removed from V and 13 bases from J, the gap between germline ends came to 18 bases. This CDR3 is built from 14 residues. Germline CDR1 LGHDT, CDR2 YNNKEL (reference sequence). The sequence was collected from a human donor with low-grade glioma or glioblastoma, undergoing nonglioma brain surgery, or in good health (not recorded which). The chain combines TRBV3-1 with TRBJ1-2; tentatively, D is TRBD1 (6 bases). The material sequenced was glioma tissue, nonneoplastic brain tissue, or PBMCs (not recorded which). CDR3 loop: CASSQDSGGGYRTF. The CDR3 nucleotides are TGTGCCAGCAGCCAAGATTCGGGAGGGGGTTATCGCACCTTC.